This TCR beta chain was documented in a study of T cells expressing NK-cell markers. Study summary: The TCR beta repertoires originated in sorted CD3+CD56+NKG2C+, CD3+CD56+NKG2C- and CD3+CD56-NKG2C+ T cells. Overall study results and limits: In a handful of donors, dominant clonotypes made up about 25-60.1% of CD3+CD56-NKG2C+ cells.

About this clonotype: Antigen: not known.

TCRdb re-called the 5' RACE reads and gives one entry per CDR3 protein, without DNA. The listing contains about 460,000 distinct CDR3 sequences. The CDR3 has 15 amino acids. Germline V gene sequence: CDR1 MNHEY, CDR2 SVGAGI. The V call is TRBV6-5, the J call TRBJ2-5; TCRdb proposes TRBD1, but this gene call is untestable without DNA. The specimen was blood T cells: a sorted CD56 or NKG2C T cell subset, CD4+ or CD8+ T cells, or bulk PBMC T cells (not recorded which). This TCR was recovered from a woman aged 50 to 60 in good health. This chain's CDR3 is CASSYWGGGKETQYF.